These T cell receptor beta chains were read from a single sample in a study of cytomegalovirus exposure and HLA in healthy donors. Assay used: immunoSEQ multiplex PCR; TCRdb lists only in-frame clones, some missing. The sample has 65,000 to 85,000 clones. The sequenced sample was PBMCs. The receptors here all came from a female donor in good health and CMV-seropositive. CDR3s include the opening cysteine and the closing phenylalanine or tryptophan. A D gene is named only where the DNA matches it firmly.

>TRBV28|TRBJ2-7|TRBD1
CASSLRTGGAYEQYF
TGTGCCAGCAGTTTGAGAACAGGGGGTGCCTACGAGCAGTACTTC
>TRBV27|TRBJ1-1|.
CASSPQGTPRFF
TGTGCCAGCAGTCCCCAGGGAACCCCACGTTTCTTT
>TRBV14|TRBJ2-1|.
CASSLVALINEQFF
TGTGCCAGCAGCCTCGTAGCTCTCATCAATGAGCAGTTCTTC
>TRBV5-1|TRBJ2-2|.
CASSLGPIGDTGELFF
TGCGCCAGCAGCTTGGGGCCCATAGGGGACACCGGGGAGCTGTTTTTT
>TRBV2|TRBJ1-2|.
CASSSGEGGYTF
TGTGCCAGCAGCTCAGGGGAAGGTGGCTACACCTTC
>TRBV30|TRBJ1-1|.
CAWSWEAGRTEAFF
TGTGCCTGGAGTTGGGAGGCGGGACGCACTGAAGCTTTCTTT
>TRBV7-2|TRBJ2-7|TRBD1
CASSVGQAISYEQYF
TGTGCCAGCAGCGTTGGACAGGCCATCTCCTACGAGCAGTACTTC
>TRBV11-2|TRBJ2-3|.
CASSLDRVGTDTQYF
TGTGCCAGCAGCTTAGATCGAGTTGGCACAGATACGCAGTATTTT
>TRBV27|TRBJ2-1|.
CASSPSGGNEQFF
TGTGCCAGCAGTCCCTCGGGTGGGAATGAGCAGTTCTTC
>TRBV4-2|TRBJ2-7|TRBD1
CASSQGQADEQYF
TGTGCCAGCAGCCAGGGACAGGCTGACGAGCAGTACTTC
>TRBV7-9|TRBJ2-5|.
CASREVQGYQETQYF
TGTGCCAGCAGAGAAGTTCAGGGGTACCAAGAGACCCAGTACTTC
>TRBV27|TRBJ1-2|.
CASSSTGEPNYGYTF
TGTGCCAGCAGTTCTACAGGAGAACCTAACTATGGCTACACCTTC
>TRBV29-1|TRBJ1-1|.
CSGAGQPNTEAFF
TGCAGCGGCGCCGGACAGCCGAACACTGAAGCTTTCTTT
>TRBV6-5|TRBJ2-7|TRBD1
CASNPGQGTTYEQYF
TGTGCCAGCAACCCCGGACAGGGGACCACCTACGAGCAGTACTTC
>TRBV7-9|TRBJ2-1|TRBD2
CASRPKPLAGAYNEQFF
TGTGCCAGCAGACCAAAGCCCCTAGCGGGGGCCTACAATGAGCAGTTCTTC
>TRBV30|TRBJ2-5|TRBD1
CAWSLGTGSPVETQYF
TGTGCCTGGAGCCTAGGGACAGGGAGCCCTGTAGAGACCCAGTACTTC
>TRBV28|TRBJ1-1|.
CASSPQGTEAFF
TGTGCCAGCAGTCCTCAGGGAACTGAAGCTTTCTTT
>TRBV6-4|TRBJ1-1|TRBD1
CASSTGQGPREAFF
TGTGCCAGCAGTACTGGACAGGGGCCCCGTGAAGCTTTCTTT
>TRBV13|TRBJ2-2|.
CASSLEQNTGELFF
TGTGCCAGCAGCTTAGAACAGAACACCGGGGAGCTGTTTTTT
>TRBV9|TRBJ1-1|TRBD1
CATIRVNGTVVTPEAFF
TGTGCCACAATAAGAGTCAATGGGACAGTAGTCACCCCTGAAGCTTTCTTT
>TRBV7-2|TRBJ2-7|TRBD1
CASSSRQGSYEQYF
TGTGCCAGCAGCTCGAGACAGGGGTCCTACGAGCAGTACTTC
>TRBV7-9|TRBJ2-1|.
CASSLSGPLRDEQFF
TGTGCCAGCAGCTTAAGCGGCCCATTGAGGGATGAGCAGTTCTTC
>TRBV4-3|TRBJ2-7|.
CASSQEEGYPYEQYF
TGCGCCAGCAGCCAAGAGGAGGGCTATCCCTACGAGCAGTACTTC
>TRBV5-8|TRBJ1-1|.
CASSWEGLNTEAFF
TGTGCCAGCAGTTGGGAGGGACTGAACACTGAAGCTTTCTTT
>TRBV5-1|TRBJ2-7|TRBD1
CASSWGTGGSSYEQYF
TGCGCCAGCAGCTGGGGAACAGGGGGGAGCTCCTACGAGCAGTACTTC
>TRBV7-9|TRBJ1-1|.
CASSLVVNGPDTEAFF
TGTGCCAGCAGCTTAGTGGTCAATGGGCCGGACACTGAAGCTTTCTTT
>TRBV27|TRBJ2-1|TRBD2
CASTGLASYNEQFF
TGTGCCAGCACCGGACTAGCATCGTACAATGAGCAGTTCTTC
>TRBV27|TRBJ2-1|TRBD1
CASIKGQGGNEQFF
TGTGCCAGCATTAAGGGACAGGGGGGGAATGAGCAGTTCTTC
>TRBV20-1|TRBJ2-7|.
CSAPFPEQYF
TGCAGTGCCCCTTTTCCCGAGCAGTACTTC
>TRBV7-2|TRBJ2-2|.
CASSFPGYNTGELFF
TGTGCCAGCAGCTTCCCGGGATACAACACCGGGGAGCTGTTTTTT
>TRBV7-2|TRBJ2-4|TRBD2
CASSLGTSGRGNIQYF
TGTGCCAGCAGCTTAGGGACTAGCGGGAGGGGAAACATTCAGTACTTC
>TRBV10-3|TRBJ2-7|TRBD2
CAIRTSGIDEQYF
TGTGCCATCAGGACTAGCGGGATCGACGAGCAGTACTTC
>TRBV5-6|TRBJ1-2|TRBD1
CASSFDLPHRGDYGYTF
TGTGCCAGCAGCTTCGACCTTCCACACAGGGGTGACTATGGCTACACCTTC
>TRBV6-5|TRBJ2-7|.
CASSDRGAYEQYF
TGTGCCAGCAGTGACAGAGGAGCCTACGAGCAGTACTTC
>TRBV28|TRBJ1-5|.
CASSKQGFGGNQPQHF
TGTGCCAGCAGTAAACAGGGATTTGGAGGCAATCAGCCCCAGCATTTT
>TRBV5-6|TRBJ1-2|.
CASSPTENYGYTF
TGTGCCAGCAGCCCGACAGAGAACTATGGCTACACCTTC
>TRBV5-1|TRBJ1-4|.
CASSLGGRGGNEKLFF
TGCGCCAGCAGCTTGGGAGGTCGCGGGGGTAATGAAAAACTGTTTTTT
>TRBV5-5|TRBJ1-1|TRBD1
CASSSRTGTGTEAFF
TGTGCCAGCAGCTCGAGGACAGGCACAGGCACTGAAGCTTTCTTT
>TRBV6-5|TRBJ2-3|TRBD2
CASSYDGGVTKDTQYF
TGTGCCAGCAGTTACGACGGGGGGGTTACTAAAGATACGCAGTATTTT
>TRBV14|TRBJ2-7|.
CASSQVGSSYEQYF
TGTGCCAGCAGCCAAGTGGGCAGTTCCTACGAGCAGTACTTC
>TRBV18|TRBJ1-2|TRBD1
CASSPDRSANGYTF
TGTGCCAGCTCACCGGACAGGTCCGCTAATGGCTACACCTTC
>TRBV6-5|TRBJ2-7|TRBD1
CASRTGGSYEQYF
TGTGCCAGCAGGACAGGGGGCTCCTACGAGCAGTACTTC
>TRBV5-1|TRBJ1-1|.
CASSTSRRGVPEAFF
TGCGCCAGCAGCACATCGAGAAGGGGTGTTCCTGAAGCTTTCTTT
>TRBV18|TRBJ1-2|.
CASSPELNSNYGYTF
TGTGCCAGCTCACCAGAACTGAACTCTAACTATGGCTACACCTTC
>TRBV25-1|TRBJ1-2|.
CASSKRDYGYTF
TGTGCCAGTAGTAAGCGAGACTATGGCTACACCTTC
>TRBV7-8|TRBJ1-4|.
CASSLRQGLEKLFF
TGTGCCAGCAGCTTAAGGCAGGGCCTAGAGAAACTGTTTTTT
>TRBV10-3|TRBJ2-1|TRBD2
CAISESGRELGNEQFF
TGTGCCATCAGTGAGTCGGGGCGGGAGCTGGGGAATGAGCAGTTCTTC
>TRBV27|TRBJ2-7|TRBD2
CASTTLAGQSYEQYF
TGTGCCAGCACCACTCTAGCGGGACAAAGTTACGAGCAGTACTTC
>TRBV4-1|TRBJ2-3|TRBD2
CASSQVGGSRDTQYF
TGCGCCAGCAGCCAAGTGGGCGGGAGTAGGGATACGCAGTATTTT
>TRBV11-2|TRBJ2-7|TRBD2
CASSLPPGGEGTYEQYF
TGTGCCAGCAGCTTACCCCCGGGGGGGGAGGGGACCTACGAGCAGTACTTC
>TRBV29-1|TRBJ2-7|TRBD2
CSVDIAGDYEQYF
TGCAGCGTTGATATTGCGGGAGACTACGAGCAGTACTTC
>TRBV2|TRBJ1-4|TRBD1
CASRSGTGGKLFF
TGTGCCAGCAGATCCGGGACAGGGGGGAAACTGTTTTTT